One and the same sample provided the 24 T cell receptor beta chains below, sequenced in a study of T cell repertoires in ileal Crohn's disease. The table came from immunoSEQ multiplex PCR; TCRdb's copy has only in-frame clones and leaves some out. The sample yields about 62,000 clones, roughly nine tenths seen once. Time point indicated: neoterminal ileum biopsy at postoperative endoscopy, about 6 months after surgery. Sequenced: ileal tissue. These receptors were obtained from an adult with Crohn's disease.

This sequence joins TRBV28 and TRBJ1-1, with 7 bases aligning to TRBD1. CDR1 and CDR2 (germline): MDHEN, SYDVKM. The ends lost 8 bases at V and 5 bases at J; junction bases unmatched: 11. The CDR3 spans 14 residues. Written as DNA, the CDR3 is TGTGCCAGCCAGGGGGGAGATTTGAGGACTGAAGCTTTCTTT. It specifies CASQGGDLRTEAFF.

V usage is TRBV14 and J usage is TRBJ2-3, with TRBD2 as a possible D gene (5 bases). Germline V CDR1 and CDR2: SGHDN, FVKESK. Trimming removed 0 bases at V and 4 bases at J, with 8 bases between. This CDR3 has 14 amino acids. CDR3 sequence (DNA): TGTGCCAGCAGCCAAGATTTCGGGGCAGATACGCAGTATTTT. Translating gives CASSQDFGADTQYF.

The chain employs TRBV5-4 and TRBJ2-1, with D possibly matching TRBD2 (5 bases). Germline V gives CDR1 SGHNT, CDR2 YYREEE (reference sequence). With 4 bases removed from V and 13 bases from J, the gap between germline ends came to 21 bases. The CDR3 spans 14 residues. The CDR3 DNA follows: TGTGCCAGCAGCCAACCTCAGGAGCGGAGCGGTCAGTTCTTC. Translation gives CASSQPQERSGQFF.

V usage is TRBV14 and J usage is TRBJ2-3, with TRBD1 identical over 7 bases. V lost 0 bases and J lost 1; bases outside the gene matches: 10. There are 18 residues in the CDR3. Looked up from germline, CDR1 is SGHDN and CDR2 is FVKESK. CDR3 amino acids: CASSQEFRSGTGTDTQYF. The CDR3 nucleotides read TGTGCCAGCAGCCAAGAATTCCGGTCGGGGACAGGCACAGATACGCAGTATTTT.

This clone was seen only a few times. J is TRBJ1-2 and V is TRBV28; 11 positions agree with TRBD1. The V gene's germline CDR1 is MDHEN and CDR2 SYDVKM. The CDR3 runs 18 residues. Germline trimming cut 5 bases from V and 7 bases from J; bases unmatched to any gene: 18. CDR3 sequence: CASSGQGQGARYLGGYTF. CDR3 coding DNA: TGTGCCAGCAGTGGCCAAGGACAGGGGGCGCGGTATCTGGGTGGCTACACCTTC.

The chain's CDR3 is CASSGGQGASGNTIYF. CDR3 nucleotides: TGTGCCAGCAGTGGGGGACAGGGGGCTTCTGGAAACACCATATATTTT. V gene TRBV6-1 combines with J gene TRBJ1-3; 12 bases match TRBD1. CDR1 is MNHNS and CDR2 is SASEGT in the germline V gene. Germline trimming cut 4 bases from V and 1 base from J; bases unmatched to any gene: 2. CDR3 length: 16 residues.

The chain joins TRBV11-3 to TRBJ1-2; D may be TRBD1 (5 bases). The CDR3 sequence is 15 residues long. Trimming pared 5 bases from V and 1 base from J, leaving 14 bases between. The germline V gene has CDR1 SGHNT and CDR2 YENEEA. Here the CDR3 reads CASSPTTGGNYGYTF. CDR3 sequence (DNA): TGTGCCAGCAGCCCGACGACGGGGGGTAACTATGGCTACACCTTC.

The chain is built from TRBV2 and TRBJ1-6; 8 nucleotides line up with TRBD1. This CDR3 contains 16 residues. The trim removed 6 bases at V and 7 bases at J, leaving 11 bases unmatched. CDR1 and CDR2 (germline): SNHLY, FYNNEI. The CDR3, as DNA: TGTGCCAGCAGCGTCGACAGGGGCGGACGGAATTCACCCCTCCACTTT. Protein sequence: CASSVDRGGRNSPLHF.

The V gene is TRBV12-5, the J gene TRBJ1-5; TRBD1 is a possible D gene (5 bases). The CDR3 has 15 amino acids. The V end lost 9 bases, the J end lost 1 base, and 16 bases lay between the germline ends. From germline, CDR1 is LGHNT and CDR2 FRNRAP. The CDR3 region is CASHTGYGSNQPQHF. For the CDR3, the DNA is TGTGCTAGCCACACAGGTTATGGGAGCAATCAGCCCCAGCATTTT.

The chain couples TRBV11-1 to TRBJ2-1; perhaps TRBD2 as D (6 bases). The ends were cut back, 2 bases at V and 10 bases at J, with 15 bases in the middle. The germline gives CDR1 SGHAT, CDR2 FQDESV (reference sequence). The length of the CDR3 is 14 residues. CDR3 in DNA: TGTGCCAGCAGCTTACTTCCCGTGGGGGGAGAGCAGTTCTTC. It yields the protein CASSLLPVGGEQFF.

The genes are TRBV9 and TRBJ2-3, with 7 bases fitting TRBD2. The V gene end was trimmed by 0 bases and the J gene end by 4 bases; junction bases not matched to a gene: 5. Germline CDR1 reads SGDLS; CDR2 reads YYNGEE. The CDR3 loop spans 15 amino acids. Here the CDR3 DNA reads TGTGCCAGCAGCGTAGTGGGAGGGGACGCAGATACGCAGTATTTT. This gives the protein CASSVVGGDADTQYF.

V gene TRBV4-1 combines with J gene TRBJ1-2; no clear D gene. In germline, CDR1 is MGHRA, CDR2 YSYEKL. CDR3 length: 12 amino acids. The ends were cut back, 5 bases at V and 2 bases at J, with 6 bases in the middle. CDR3 in DNA: TGCGCCAGCAGCTTCGAGAACTATGGCTACACCTTC. This gives the protein CASSFENYGYTF.

The J gene is TRBJ1-1, the V gene TRBV11-2; no clear D gene. With 1 base removed from V and 8 bases from J, the gap between germline ends came to 14 bases. The CDR3 length is 14 residues. Per germline, CDR1 SGHAT and CDR2 FQNNGV. CDR3 DNA sequence: TGTGCCAGCAGCTTAGTAGTCGCGGAGGCCGAAGCTTTCTTT. Translating it yields CASSLVVAEAEAFF.

The chain is built from TRBV6-4 and TRBJ1-6, with 10 bases lining up with TRBD1. Germline lookup yields CDR1 MRHNA and CDR2 SNTAGT. The CDR3 contains 15 residues. The V and J ends lost 7 bases and 8 bases, in that order; junction bases with no gene match: 8. In DNA form, the CDR3 reads TGTGCCAGCAATCCGGGACAGGGGATTGATTCACCCCTCCACTTT. Translation gives CASNPGQGIDSPLHF.

The CDR3 here is CATSRSGQYTGELFF. The CDR3 DNA sequence: TGTGCCACCAGCAGGTCAGGACAGTACACCGGGGAGCTGTTTTTT. The V call is TRBV15, the J call TRBJ2-2; a weak D match, TRBD1 (6 bases). The CDR3 extends over 15 amino acids. Germline-derived CDR1 and CDR2 are LNHNV and YYDKDF (reference sequence). V lost 3 bases and J lost 3, with 11 bases in between.

The chain joins TRBV25-1 to TRBJ1-1; the match to TRBD1 covers 8 bases. The CDR3 is made up of 14 amino acids. CDR1 is MGHDK, CDR2 SYGVNS, per germline. Trimming at V came to 5 bases and at J to 5 bases, leaving 7 bases not matched to a gene. CDR3 in amino acids: CASSFQGASTEAFF. CDR3 sequence (DNA): TGTGCCAGCAGTTTTCAGGGGGCTAGTACTGAAGCTTTCTTT.

The rearrangement links TRBV7-9 to TRBJ2-7; no clear D. CDR1 is SEHNR and CDR2 is FQNEAQ in the germline V gene (reference sequence). With 1 base removed from V and 0 bases from J, the gap between germline ends came to 7 bases. The CDR3 runs to 14 residues. DNA of the CDR3: TGTGCCAGCAGCTTAGTTCAGAACTCCTACGAGCAGTACTTC. This encodes CASSLVQNSYEQYF. The full variable domain, with the rest looked up from reference TRBV7-9 and TRBJ2-7, is DTGVSQNPRHKITKRGQNVTFRCDPISEHNRLYWYRQTLGQGPEFLTYFQNEAQLEKSRLLSDRFSAERPKGSFSTLEIQRTEQGDSAMYLCASSLVQNSYEQYFGPGTRLTVT.

CDR3 sequence: CASSIPRTGQETQYF. In DNA form, the CDR3 reads TGTGCCAGTAGTATCCCCAGGACAGGACAAGAGACCCAGTACTTC. The chain recombines TRBV19 with TRBJ2-5, with 7 bases aligning to TRBD1. In germline, CDR1 is LNHDA, CDR2 SQIVND (reference sequence). The CDR3 totals 15 residues. The trim removed 3 bases at V and 2 bases at J, leaving 6 bases unmatched.

The CDR3 region is CATQTGGSFGANVLTF. Written as DNA, the CDR3 is TGTGCCACCCAAACAGGGGGTTCGTTTGGGGCCAACGTCCTGACTTTC. The chain is built from TRBV2 and TRBJ2-6, with 8 bases that match TRBD1. This CDR3 has 16 amino acids. The V segment lost 10 bases and the J segment 3 bases; nucleotides outside the gene matches: 11. Germline CDR1 is SNHLY and CDR2 is FYNNEI.

This chain connects TRBV5-1 to TRBJ2-3, with D uncertain. The CDR3 contains 13 residues. Per germline, CDR1 SGHRS and CDR2 YFSETQ. V was trimmed by 4 bases and J by 6 bases, leaving 12 bases between them. CDR3 sequence reads: CASSRWSADTQYF. CDR3 in DNA: TGCGCCAGCAGCCGCTGGAGTGCGGATACGCAGTATTTT.

This chain joins TRBV4-1 and TRBJ2-3; 8 nucleotides align to TRBD1. There are 18 residues in the CDR3. From germline, CDR1 is MGHRA and CDR2 YSYEKL. J gave up 2 bases and V 2 bases, and 12 bases lay outside the gene matches. CDR3 DNA sequence: TGCGCCAGCAGCCAACCCTGGACAGGGCCGGGGAACACAGATACGCAGTATTTT. The encoded protein is CASSQPWTGPGNTDTQYF.

The J gene is TRBJ2-4, the V gene TRBV7-2; D is ambiguous. The CDR3 is made up of 13 amino acids. Looked up from germline, CDR1 is SGHTA and CDR2 is FQGNSA. V was shortened by 1 base and J by 7 bases, with 8 bases between the two germline ends. CDR3 DNA sequence: TGTGCCAGCAGCTTAGAAGGAGAGAACATTCAGTACTTC. It specifies CASSLEGENIQYF.

This rearrangement joins TRBV5-5 to TRBJ1-1; possibly TRBD1 for D (6 bases). Per germline, CDR1 SGHKS and CDR2 YYEKEE (reference sequence). Trimming stripped 2 bases from V and 7 bases from J, with 12 bases between. This CDR3 is built from 13 residues. DNA for the CDR3: TGTGCCAGCAGCTTTCTGTCGGACAGTGAAGCTTTCTTT. Protein: CASSFLSDSEAFF.

The chain has TRBV7-8 and TRBJ2-3; the match to TRBD2 covers 11 bases. CDR3 length equals 15 residues. V dropped 4 bases and J dropped 4; count of bases not matched to a gene: 4. The germline gives CDR1 SGHVS, CDR2 FQNEAQ. CDR3 sequence (DNA): TGTGCCAGCAGCTCTAGCGGGGGGTCGGCAGATACGCAGTATTTT. The encoded protein is CASSSSGGSADTQYF.